Here is one T cell receptor (beta chain) with its context. Its antigen is still unknown. Antigen-specific CD4+ T cells were expanded with viral peptide pools in the ViraFEST assay before sequencing. Between days 9 and 10 of culture, CD4+ T cells were separated out. Infection with SARS-CoV-2 occurred in the person between March and December 2020, and PCR confirmed it. Libraries were prepared by immunoSEQ multiplex PCR; TCRdb keeps only in-frame clonotypes and omits some of them. This table holds about 34,000 clones, about two thirds found once. Germline CDR1 and CDR2: SGHNT and YENEEA. There are 20 residues in the CDR3. V lost 4 bases to trimming and J lost 1 base; unmatched junction nucleotides: 11. This specimen comes from a study of vaccination effects on CD4 cells after COVID-19. Study in general: Participants completed two doses of the BNT162b2 or mRNA-1273 vaccine.

Material: CD4+ T cells from PBMCs cultured with a peptide pool, obtained before COVID-19 vaccination. The sequence derives from a human donor who had a prior SARS-CoV-2 infection. This chain links TRBV11-3 with TRBJ2-1; 15 bases map to TRBD2. Written as DNA, the CDR3 is TGTGCCAGCAGCTCGCCGGGACTAGCGGGAGGACTTAGGTCCTACAATGAGCAGTTCTTC. Translation gives CASSSPGLAGGLRSYNEQFF.